One sample yielded the 27 T cell receptor beta chains listed below, sequenced in a study of regulatory T cells in long-lasting Graves disease. Time point: newly diagnosed GD, antithyroid drugs for less than 3 months. There was RNA extracted from PBMCs, and the TCR library was made from it. Arm-PCR with iRepertoire HTBI primers amplified the CDR3 regions for these TCR beta libraries. TCRdb ran MiXCR on the multiplex PCR reads and lists one entry per CDR3 protein. The repertoire holds hundreds of thousands of distinct CDR3 sequences, with approximately 15% as singletons. This sample also belongs to another study, concerning T cells in Graves' hyperthyroidism and ophthalmopathy.

Sample: peripheral blood mononuclear cells (PBMCs), taken at new diagnosis, from a patient treated with antithyroid drugs. These receptors originate from a woman aged 25-40 years with Graves disease.

The sample holds a few counts of this clonotype. One end of the junction fails to match germline, which may point to a read error. The chain has TRBV10-3 and TRBJ2-1; TRBD2 is a possible D gene (5 bases). The J call may be in error: the DNA end matches TRBJ2-5 better. This CDR3 comprises 16 residues. The germline V gene encodes CDR1 ENHRY and CDR2 SYGVKD. Here the CDR3 DNA reads TGTGCCATCAGTGAGTCGACTCGGGGAGTTCAAGGGACCCAGTACTTC. Encoded protein: CAISESTRGVQGTQYF.

The sample holds many counts of this clonotype. This sequence joins TRBV2 and TRBJ1-5; D gene unclear. CDR3 length: 15 amino acids. Germline V gene lookup returns CDR1 SNHLY and CDR2 FYNNEI. V was pared by 1 base and J by 0 bases, with 7 bases between. Written as DNA, the CDR3 is TGTGCCAGCAGTGAAGGTACCACTAGCAATCAGCCCCAGCATTTT. It is translated as CASSEGTTSNQPQHF.

Points on this clonotype: At one end the junction does not follow the germline gene, possibly because of a read error. This chain joins TRBV7-7 and TRBJ2-1; D gene ambiguous. CDR3 length: 18 residues. Germline CDR1 is SSHAT and CDR2 is FNYEAQ (reference sequence). Here the CDR3 reads CASSQTETGTGAYNEQFF. The CDR3 DNA reads as TGTGCTAGCAGCCAAACTGAAACCGGTACGGGCGCCTACAATGAGCAGTTCTTC.

This clonotype has only a few counts. The chain employs TRBV25-1 and TRBJ1-4, with D possibly matching TRBD1 (6 bases). The germline V gene has CDR1 MGHDK and CDR2 SYGVNS. Trimming pared 5 bases from V and 5 bases from J, leaving 12 bases between. This CDR3 spans 14 amino acids. The CDR3 loop is CASSRDTWNEKLFF. CDR3 in DNA: TGTGCCAGCAGTAGGGACACTTGGAATGAAAAACTGTTTTTT.

This clonotype was detected ten times or more. The chain joins TRBV5-6 to TRBJ1-2; 7 bases fit TRBD1. In germline, CDR1 is SGHDT, CDR2 YYEEEE. The CDR3 is made up of 16 amino acids. V lost 6 bases, J lost 4 bases, and 15 bases stayed unmatched. CDR3 sequence: CASTAFGDRVLYGYTF. The CDR3 DNA follows: TGTGCCAGCACCGCGTTCGGGGACAGAGTTCTCTATGGCTACACCTTC.

This clonotype was detected ten times or more. The J gene is TRBJ2-5, the V gene TRBV28; D uncertain. The CDR3 consists of 11 residues. Trimming stripped 6 bases from V and 5 bases from J, with 7 bases between. CDR1 and CDR2 (germline): MDHEN, SYDVKM. CDR3 protein: CASSLLETQYF. The CDR3 nucleotides are TGTGCCAGCAGCTTACTCGAGACCCAGTACTTC.

This clonotype has a handful of counts. V usage is TRBV19 and J usage is TRBJ1-4, with 7 bases that match TRBD1. CDR1 LNHDA and CDR2 SQIVND come from the germline V gene (reference sequence). After removal of 3 bases from V and 7 bases from J, the junction contained 5 bases not matched to a gene. The CDR3 covers 14 residues. CDR3 DNA sequence: TGTGCCAGTAGTATGGACAGGAGGGGTGAAAAACTGTTTTTT. Translating it yields CASSMDRRGEKLFF. Together with reference TRBV19 and TRBJ1-4, the CDR3 gives the full variable domain: DGGITQSPKYLFRKEGQNVTLSCEQNLNHDAMYWYRQDPGQGLRLIYYSQIVNDFQKGDIAEGYSVSREKKESFPLTVTSAQKNPTAFYLCASSMDRRGEKLFFGSGTQLSVL.

This clonotype was counted ten times or more. This chain joins TRBV6-1 and TRBJ2-6; D gene uncertain. Trimming removed 3 bases at V and 0 bases at J, with 12 bases between. The CDR3 consists of 17 residues. Germline V gene data show CDR1 as MNHNS and CDR2 as SASEGT. The CDR3 DNA sequence: TGTGCCAGCAGTGACCGCAGACCAAGCTCTGGGGCCAACGTCCTGACTTTC. Amino acids: CASSDRRPSSGANVLTF.

This clonotype has a handful of counts. The V gene is TRBV30, the J gene TRBJ1-6, with 11 positions matching TRBD1. Germline CDR1 GTSNPN, CDR2 SVGIG (reference sequence). CDR3 length equals 13 residues. V lost 5 bases to trimming and J lost 9 bases; unmatched junction nucleotides: 3. In nucleotides, the CDR3 is TGTGCCTGGGATGGGACAGGGGGTTCACCCCTCCACTTT. This translates into CAWDGTGGSPLHF.

This clonotype was observed a handful of times. The chain joins TRBV30 to TRBJ1-1; D possibly corresponds to TRBD1 (6 bases). The CDR3 loop spans 14 amino acids. Germline-derived CDR1 and CDR2 are GTSNPN and SVGIG (reference sequence). The V and J ends lost 5 bases and 4 bases respectively, with 17 bases between them. The CDR3 nucleotides are TGTGCCTGGGGTGGGATACAGGGACCCACTGAAGCTTTCTTT. It specifies CAWGGIQGPTEAFF.

This clonotype occurred many times. V gene TRBV28 combines with J gene TRBJ2-1; 7 nucleotides line up with TRBD2. CDR1 is MDHEN and CDR2 is SYDVKM in the germline V gene. The CDR3 spans 15 residues. V dropped 3 bases and J dropped 8; count of bases not matched to a gene: 10. The CDR3 protein is CASSFGGRVSDEQFF. The CDR3 nucleotides are TGTGCCAGCAGTTTCGGGGGGAGAGTGAGTGATGAGCAGTTCTTC.

The table lists this clonotype with a few counts. This chain joins TRBV6-5 and TRBJ2-2; 7 nucleotides match TRBD1. The CDR3 sequence is 15 residues long. CDR1 and CDR2 from the germline V gene are MNHEY and SVGAGI. Unmatched junction bases numbered 6, after V lost 0 bases and J lost 8 bases. In nucleotides, the CDR3 is TGTGCCAGCAGTTACTCACGAGGGGGCCCTGGGGAGCTGTTTTTT. Its protein product is CASSYSRGGPGELFF.

This clonotype was counted once. The genes are TRBV10-1 and TRBJ2-4, with D perhaps matching TRBD1 (6 bases). CDR3 length: 15 amino acids. Germline loops: CDR1 WNHNN, CDR2 SYGVQD (reference sequence). V shed 2 bases and J shed 0 bases, with 8 bases lying between them. In DNA, the CDR3 is TGCGCCAGCAGTGAGGGACAGCTAGCCAAAAACATTCAGTACTTC. Residues: CASSEGQLAKNIQYF.

There are many counts of this clonotype. The rearrangement links TRBV6-5 to TRBJ1-2, with a possible D match to TRBD1 (6 bases). Germline lookup yields CDR1 MNHEY and CDR2 SVGAGI. Between the trimmed V and J ends, which lost 0 bases and 0 bases, there was a span of 14 bases. This CDR3 has 17 amino acids. The chain's CDR3 is CASSYSVSGDANYGYTF. DNA for the CDR3: TGTGCCAGCAGTTACTCAGTTTCAGGGGATGCTAACTATGGCTACACCTTC.

In its sample, this clonotype was seen many times. This chain's CDR3 is CASSLKRGGPYEQYF. The CDR3 DNA reads TGTGCCAGCAGTTTAAAGAGGGGCGGCCCCTACGAGCAGTACTTC. The rearrangement uses TRBV28 and TRBJ2-7; either TRBD1 or TRBD2 may supply D (5 bases each). V dropped 2 bases and J dropped 2 bases, with 13 bases sitting between them. Germline lookup yields CDR1 MDHEN and CDR2 SYDVKM. The CDR3 has 15 residues.

This clonotype was observed at least ten times. The CDR3 sequence is CAISLSSYEQYF. CDR3 nucleotide sequence: TGTGCCATATCACTGAGCTCCTACGAGCAGTACTTC. This chain uses TRBV7-9 with TRBJ2-7; D ambiguous. From germline, CDR1 is SEHNR and CDR2 FQNEAQ (reference sequence). The CDR3 sequence is 12 residues long. With 10 bases removed from V and 0 bases from J, the gap between germline ends came to 10 bases.

As to this clonotype: This may arise from a read error, as a much more abundant clone is one base away. Likely a read error: the CDR3 ends without its conserved phenylalanine or tryptophan. The rearrangement joins TRBV7-2 to TRBJ2-3; D possibly corresponds to TRBD2 (6 bases). Germline assignment: CDR1 SGHTA and CDR2 FQGNSA. V lost 2 bases, J lost 2 bases, and 17 bases lay in between. The CDR3 runs 17 residues. In DNA form, the CDR3 reads TGTGCCAGCAGCTTAAATGGAGGGTCTACGGCCACAGATACGCAGTATCTT. It specifies CASSLNGGSTATDTQYL.

This clonotype was counted ten times or more. The chain uses TRBV10-3 and TRBJ2-7; either TRBD1 or TRBD2 may fit D (7 bases each). Germline CDR1 is ENHRY and CDR2 is SYGVKD. Deletions cut 6 bases from V and 4 bases from J, with 19 bases between. The CDR3 is 15 residues long. The CDR3 region has the DNA TGTGCCATCAGGGGAGGGGGCGGGAAGGGATACGAGCAGTACTTC. Protein: CAIRGGGGKGYEQYF.

This rearrangement joins TRBV2 to TRBJ2-7; 9 positions agree with TRBD2. V shed 1 base, J shed 1 base, and the junction held 2 bases outside the gene matches. CDR3 size: 15 residues. Germline V gene sequence: CDR1 SNHLY, CDR2 FYNNEI. CDR3 sequence (DNA): TGTGCCAGCAGTGAAGGGGCGGGAGGGTCCTACGAGCAGTACTTC. Protein: CASSEGAGGSYEQYF.

This clonotype showed up just a few times. The chain uses TRBV14 and TRBJ1-3; no definite D call. V was pared by 2 bases and J by 0 bases, with 5 bases between. Germline V gene lookup returns CDR1 SGHDN and CDR2 FVKESK. The CDR3 is 14 residues long. CDR3 sequence reads: CASSQQSSGNTIYF. The CDR3, as DNA: TGTGCCAGCAGCCAACAGAGCTCTGGAAACACCATATATTTT.

The chain links TRBV3-1 to TRBJ2-5, with TRBD1 identical over 8 bases. V lost 8 bases to trimming and J lost 3 bases; unmatched junction nucleotides: 14. The CDR3 spans 16 residues. Germline V gene lookup returns CDR1 LGHDT and CDR2 YNNKEL (reference sequence). The CDR3 sequence: CASLRTGRGREETQYF. The CDR3 DNA is TGTGCCAGCCTACGTACCGGCAGGGGGCGCGAAGAGACCCAGTACTTC.

This clonotype was observed many times. J is TRBJ2-5 and V is TRBV2, with D tentatively TRBD1 or TRBD2 (5 bases each). Trimming shortened V by 6 bases and J by 0 bases, and 8 bases separated the two germline ends. Germline loops: CDR1 SNHLY, CDR2 FYNNEI. The CDR3 runs to 13 residues. CDR3 DNA: TGTGCCAGCAGGGGACGGAACCAAGAGACCCAGTACTTC. Translated, it gives CASRGRNQETQYF.

In its sample, this clonotype was seen many times. The CDR3 bases are TGTGCCAGCGAACCCTTTGGAGGGGGCTATGGCTACACCTTC. The encoded protein is CASEPFGGGYGYTF. This sequence joins TRBV6-1 and TRBJ1-2, with D possibly matching TRBD1 (6 bases). Between the trimmed V and J ends, which lost 8 bases and 4 bases, there was a span of 17 bases. Germline V gene sequence: CDR1 MNHNS, CDR2 SASEGT. The CDR3 is made up of 14 amino acids.

This chain connects TRBV28 to TRBJ2-2; 8 bases fit TRBD2. Germline values: CDR1 MDHEN, CDR2 SYDVKM. The CDR3 extends over 15 amino acids. Trimming removed 6 bases from V and 0 bases from J; junction bases left unmatched: 3. In nucleotides, the CDR3 is TGTGCCAGCAGGGCGGGACTAGCGAACACCGGGGAGCTGTTTTTT. Translation: CASRAGLANTGELFF.

This clonotype was detected ten times or more. The rearrangement links TRBV6-1 to TRBJ1-1, with D unclear. The germline V gene has CDR1 MNHNS and CDR2 SASEGT. The CDR3 has 15 amino acids. V lost 7 bases, J lost 4 bases, and 19 bases lay in between. The CDR3 protein is CASILQGLGGTEAFF. As DNA, the CDR3 is TGTGCCAGCATTCTGCAAGGGTTGGGCGGCACTGAAGCTTTCTTT.

Regarding this clonotype: A much bigger clone sits one base away, suggesting this may be a read error. This chain connects TRBV27 to TRBJ2-7; 9 nucleotides agree with TRBD1. Germline V gives CDR1 MNHEY, CDR2 SMNVEV (reference sequence). J was trimmed by 4 bases and V by 3 bases; bases with no gene match: 7. The CDR3 totals 15 residues. The CDR3: CASSLTGTGRYEQYF. CDR3 sequence (DNA): TGTGCCAGCAGTTTGACCGGGACAGGGCGGTACGAGCAGTACTTC.

As concerns this clonotype: At one of its ends the junction is not consistent with the germline gene, which may arise from a read error. The chain links TRBV7-6 to TRBJ2-7, with D unresolved. The germline V gene has CDR1 SGHVS and CDR2 FNYEAQ. This CDR3 region has 16 residues. CDR3 loop: CASSQDVASVGYEQYF. The DNA of the CDR3 is TGCGCCAGCAGCCAAGATGTGGCTTCTGTCGGCTACGAGCAGTACTTC.